These T cell receptor beta chains were read from a single sample in a study of blood T cells in healthy people across ages. One entry per CDR3 protein, called by TCRdb with MiXCR from the 5' RACE reads. The sample carries roughly 680,000 distinct CDR3 sequences, 45% to 60% recorded once. Sequenced input: blood. The origin of the receptors is an elderly woman in good health. Each CDR3 is given with its conserved first and last residue. The D gene is left open where the match is weak. Only part of the rows carry a size: once, few, many, or a class if the clone is expanded.

d_call	j_call	clone_size	v_call	cdr3_nt	cdr3_aa
NA	TRBJ2-2	NA	TRBV11-3	TGTGCCAGCAGCTCCCCTGTTGTGGGAGTCACCGGGGAGCTGTTTTTT	CASSSPVVGVTGELFF
NA	TRBJ2-5	many	TRBV2	TGTGCCAGCAGTGAATCCCACCAAGAGACCCAGTACTTC	CASSESHQETQYF
TRBD1	TRBJ2-5	NA	TRBV4-3	TGCGCCAGCAGCTCGGGACAGGGTAGCGAGACCCAGTACTTC	CASSSGQGSETQYF
NA	TRBJ2-4	NA	TRBV7-8	TGTGCCAGCAACCGGGACGGGACTAACATTCAGTACTTC	CASNRDGTNIQYF
NA	TRBJ2-5	NA	TRBV6-2/TRBV6-3	TGTGCCAGCAGACCCGACGGGTTGGGGTACTTC	CASRPDGLGYF
NA	TRBJ2-5	NA	TRBV28	TGTGCCAGCAGCCACCTAGGGGTTGAGCAGTACTTC	CASSHLGVEQYF
TRBD1	TRBJ2-1	NA	TRBV6-6	TGTGCCAGCAGTTACTCGAGACAGGGGATCGACGAGCAGTTCTTC	CASSYSRQGIDEQFF
TRBD1	TRBJ2-5	few	TRBV11-2	TGTGCCAGCAGCTTAGGACGACAGGGTCCCGAGACCCAGTACTTC	CASSLGRQGPETQYF
NA	TRBJ2-5	NA	TRBV10-3	TGTGCCATCAGTGTAAACGGGAGAGAGACCCAGTACTTC	CAISVNGRETQYF
NA	TRBJ1-1	NA	TRBV25-1	TGTGCCAGCAGTGAACCGGGACAATCAACAGCTTTCTTT	CASSEPGQSTAFF
TRBD2	TRBJ2-2	few	TRBV28	TGTGCCAGCCAGGGGAGCGGGAGGAACACCGGGGAGCTGTTTTTT	CASQGSGRNTGELFF
NA	TRBJ2-7	NA	TRBV29-1	TGCAGCGTTGAAGTGAGGGACGGCAGCTACGAGCAGTACTTC	CSVEVRDGSYEQYF
NA	TRBJ2-1	few	TRBV19	TGTGCCAGTAGTATGGGCTTGGGGGAGCAGTTCTTC	CASSMGLGEQFF
NA	TRBJ1-2	NA	TRBV28	TGTGCCAGCAGTCCTTCGGCAGGTGGCTACACCTTC	CASSPSAGGYTF
TRBD1	TRBJ2-7	NA	TRBV27	TGTGCCAGCAGTTTATTCCGACAGGGTGCCTACGAGCAGTACTTC	CASSLFRQGAYEQYF
NA	TRBJ1-1	NA	TRBV2	TGTGCCAGCATTTCTCGGATGAACACTGAAGCTTTCTTT	CASISRMNTEAFF
TRBD2	TRBJ2-3	NA	TRBV12-3/TRBV12-4	TGTGCCGGTCGCCGGCCGGGGGGAGATATGCAGTATTTT	CAGRRPGGDMQYF
NA	TRBJ1-2	NA	TRBV7-2	TGTGCCAGCAGCACCCGGACAGCCAACCATGGCTACACCTTC	CASSTRTANHGYTF
NA	TRBJ2-5	many	TRBV5-1	TGCGCCAGCAGCCTGGGGCCCTTCAAAGAGACCCAGTACTTC	CASSLGPFKETQYF
NA	TRBJ2-5	many	TRBV20-1	TGCAGTGCTAGAGATGCCGGGACCCTAACGACCGTCCAAGAGACCCAGTACTTC	CSARDAGTLTTVQETQYF
TRBD1	TRBJ1-1	once	TRBV12-3/TRBV12-4	TGTGCCAGCAGTATTGACAGGGGCAATAAAGCTTTCTTT	CASSIDRGNKAFF
NA	TRBJ2-3	few	TRBV30	TGTGCCTGGACCGTCACAGATACGCAGTATTTT	CAWTVTDTQYF
NA	TRBJ2-3	many	TRBV2	TGTGCCAGCAGTGAGTGGGGTGGACAGAGCACAGATACGCAGTATTTT	CASSEWGGQSTDTQYF
NA	TRBJ2-1	few	TRBV7-3	TGTGCCAGCAGCTTACAGGGGGGGGGGACCTACAATGAGCAGTTCTTC	CASSLQGGGTYNEQFF
NA	TRBJ2-7	many	TRBV12-3/TRBV12-4	TGTGCCAGCAGTTCGGACGGAACCTACGAGCAGTACTTC	CASSSDGTYEQYF
TRBD1	TRBJ1-1	NA	TRBV25-1	TGTGCCAGCAGTGACCCCGGGACAGGGGGCACTGAAGCTTTCTTT	CASSDPGTGGTEAFF
NA	TRBJ2-3	NA	TRBV7-6	TGTGCCAGCAGCTTAGTTCGAGGCTGGGCCCAAGATACGCAGTATTTT	CASSLVRGWAQDTQYF
TRBD2	TRBJ2-3	NA	TRBV9	TGTGCCAGCAGCCCAAGACTAGCGGGCCTAACAGATACGCAGTATTTT	CASSPRLAGLTDTQYF
TRBD2	TRBJ2-3	NA	TRBV5-1	TGCGCCAGCGGAGGACTAGCGGGGGGGCAAGGAGATACGCAGTATTTT	CASGGLAGGQGDTQYF
NA	TRBJ2-1	NA	TRBV7-2	TGTGCCAGCAGCTTCGCCGTTTACAATGAGCAGTTCTTC	CASSFAVYNEQFF
TRBD1	TRBJ1-1	many	TRBV12-3/TRBV12-4	TGTGCCAGCAGCCTGACAGGGTTCACTGAAGCTTTCTTT	CASSLTGFTEAFF
NA	TRBJ2-7	many	TRBV2	TGTGCCAGCAGTAACGACAGAGATGCGCAGTACTTC	CASSNDRDAQYF
TRBD1	TRBJ2-1	NA	TRBV7-9	TGTGCCAGCAGCATAGCGAAGACAGGGCTCGATGAGCAGTTCTTC	CASSIAKTGLDEQFF
NA	TRBJ1-5	NA	TRBV27	TGTGCCAGCAGTACACATAAAGGGAGCAATCAGCCCCAGCATTTT	CASSTHKGSNQPQHF
NA	TRBJ1-2	NA	TRBV27	TGTGCCAGCAGTTTGGGCCCCCTCTGGGGCTACACCTTC	CASSLGPLWGYTF
NA	TRBJ1-2	NA	TRBV29-1	TGCAGCGTTGAGCCCGGGGTCCGTGGCTACACCTTC	CSVEPGVRGYTF
TRBD2	TRBJ2-7	few	TRBV27	TGTGCCAGCAGTGTAGGGGAGGGCTACGAGCAGTACTTC	CASSVGEGYEQYF
NA	TRBJ2-5	many	TRBV7-9	TGTGCCAGCAGCTCAAACGTGGAGACCCAGTACTTC	CASSSNVETQYF
TRBD1	TRBJ2-7	many	TRBV5-1	TGCGCCAGCAGCTTGGGGGACAGAACCTACGAGCAGTACTTC	CASSLGDRTYEQYF